This TCR beta chain emerged from a study of CD8+ T cells in alopecia areata. Overall study results and limits: Scalp samples also yield sequences of resident alphabeta T cells from normal skin. Especially in alopecia totalis/universalis, lesional scalp showed greater clonality than normal scalp did.

PBMCs served as the source from which CD4+ and CD8+ T cells were sorted. It was cDNA, reverse transcribed from extracted RNA, that served as the sequencing template. TCRdb keeps only in-frame clones here, not all; method: immunoSEQ multiplex PCR. The profile covers approximately 150,000 clones, with about 60% appearing a single time and less than 5% taken by the ten largest. Turning to this clone: Its antigen is as yet unknown.

This CDR3 is 14 amino acids long. The V end lost 0 bases, the J end lost 5 bases, and 11 bases lay between the germline ends. Germline V lookup: CDR1 SGHDT, CDR2 YYEEEE. The chain carries TRBV5-6 and TRBJ1-2; D is uncertain. The sequenced material came from CD4+ T cells sorted from blood. The source of this sequence is a human donor in good health. The CDR3 sequence: CASSLVGELYGYTF. The CDR3 region has the DNA TGTGCCAGCAGCTTGGTTGGGGAACTATATGGCTACACCTTC.